This T cell receptor beta chain originates from a study of cytomegalovirus exposure and HLA in healthy donors (dated by TCRdb to about 2017). The study in broad terms: An earlier analysis of approximately 640 of the donors reported 250 to 300 Gb of sequence data and around 110 million unique TCR beta sequences from around 200 million T cells. An early release that covered some 630 HLA-typed donors contained 300 to 350 gigabases of sequencing data and around 80 million unique TCR sequences. The genetic ancestry cluster associated with self-reported Caucasian donors included 70% to 85% of the approximately 400 genotyped donors. The study aimed to test whether cataloging public T cell receptors could reveal signatures of past pathogen exposure. Using immunosequencing, the study profiled T cell repertoires from about 610 subjects and related those repertoires to cytomegalovirus serostatus. A separate validation cohort of 100 to 150 different subjects was used in addition to the roughly 700-subject first cohort. To predict cytomegalovirus infection status, the study combined high-throughput TCR immunosequencing, statistical association of individual TCRs with disease status, and machine learning. In a later analysis, previously published TCR beta repertoires from 670 or so donors were re-analyzed and high-resolution HLA genotyping was added so that TCR occurrence patterns could be studied. The later analysis used no new phenotypic data to find candidate immune exposures, relying instead on TCR beta sequences and their occurrence across donors. An earlier analysis of roughly 600 of the donors used high-throughput TCR beta sequencing to judge whether each TCR beta V gene segment behaved as functional or pseudogenic. Donor age, sex, ethnicity and CMV serostatus were collected together with the repertoire data. In a later genetic analysis, genome-wide SNP genotypes for 398 of the 666 donors were used, and that subset was treated as a discovery cohort. All discovery cohort repertoires had been generated on a single sequencing platform. Both class I and class II loci were covered by HLA typing, at four-digit resolution. The number of typed donors differed by locus: about 629-640 for A, B, C, DRB1 and DQB1; approximately 530 for DQA1; some 590 for DPA1; and around 490 for DPB1. Several DR-DQ haplotypes were treated as single units for association and clustering because of strong linkage in the cohort. Among about 370 genotyped donors of the cohort, an average of roughly 230,000 unique TCR beta nucleotide sequences was sequenced per donor, of which about 19% were non-productive.

Notes on this clone: Its binding antigen is unknown. No much larger clone is present one base from it, and per-base qualities are unavailable.

Cut back by 0 bases and 11 bases, the V and J ends lie 10 bases apart. The CDR3 runs 12 amino acids, cysteine and phenylalanine included. The read is trimmed to its CDR3 DNA, 36 bases read in frame from base 1. CDR1 and CDR2 are drawn from the germline V gene: MGHRA, YSYEKL. Library generation was performed with the immunoSEQ multiplex PCR assay. The multiplex PCR relied on a mix of 60 forward primers for TCR Vbeta segments and 13 reverse primers for TCR Jbeta segments. Amplification of the CDR3 region of rearranged TCR beta genes was performed with a multiplex PCR assay on genomic DNA. The amplified TCR beta libraries were sequenced on the Illumina HiSeq System as 87-base-pair reads. Concerning the study's data processing: A later analysis counted tens of millions of unique TCR beta chains across the 550 to 700 repertoires, and around 9.9 million of these chains were shared by at least two donors. A nearest-neighbor algorithm error-corrected the raw reads and collapsed the reads into unique sequences, merging closely related sequences to remove PCR and sequencing errors. V, D and J gene segments were assigned by aligning CDR3 sequences to IMGT reference sequences. For a sequence to be retained, a match of at least six nucleotides was required to both a V gene segment and a J gene segment. Rearrangements were called productive when the CDR3 lacked stop codons and stayed in frame with V and J; all others were non-productive. Following IMGT convention, CDR3 was defined as the stretch from the second conserved V-encoded cysteine up to the conserved J-encoded phenylalanine. In an earlier analysis of around 540 of the donors, sequences lacking an unambiguous match to a single V gene segment were excluded. In an earlier analysis of several hundred of the donors, V segments were called functional above 56.7% productive rearrangements and were called segregating when the between-donor standard deviation exceeded 5%. To diagnose cytomegalovirus status from the catalog of TCR beta chain sequences, a statistical classification framework was built. In a later analysis, TCR nucleotide sequences were compared against IMGT/GENE-DB human TR gene sequences so that V and J genes could be assigned. In a later analysis, CDR3 sequences and most-parsimonious VDJ recombination scenarios were assigned using the TCRdist pipeline. A later analysis defined each TCR beta chain by its CDR3 amino acid sequence plus V-gene family, and excluded reads lacking a unique V-gene family. As a way to deal with suspected cross-contamination and a sequencing artifact, a later analysis dropped hundreds of nucleotide sequences that were highly shared and had low generation probability. A later analysis calculated a clonal expansion index for each public chain from normalized within-repertoire ranks of inferred template counts. A later analysis computed generation probabilities with a VDJ recombination model fitted to out-of-frame rearrangements, and checked the results against IGoR. A later analysis scored TCR-TCR, TCR-HLA and TCR-CMV co-occurrence with hypergeometric tests, applying a repertoire-size bias correction to TCR pairs. In a later analysis, false discovery rates were estimated by permuting HLA or CMV assignments 20 times. A later analysis grouped co-occurring TCRs with DBSCAN, adding TCRdist sequence similarity when clustering within HLA-allele-positive subsets. Repertoires with fewer than 30,000 or more than 120,000 public chains were left out of co-occurrence clustering, as were five repertoires with anomalous nucleotide sharing. Not all clones reach the TCRdb copy of this immuneACCESS table, which keeps in-frame sequences only. Checked studies attribute under half of the gap to unresolved V genes and leave the rest unexplained. The D gene and trimming were derived from the DNA, and the V and J assignments and clone size from that table. Recorded for this sample are under 150,000 clones; around 80% of them occurred a single time. Less than 3.5% of the sample comes from the top ten.

The cohort comprised 670 or so healthy bone marrow donors. At the time of sampling, all cohort members were nominally healthy, though unrecorded immune exposures were likely present. The donor tested CMV seronegative and was one of the 352 seronegative cohort members. Every donor gave a peripheral blood sample, and the peripheral blood mononuclear cells from that sample were used for TCR beta sequencing. Genomic DNA was extracted from the blood cell samples with the Qiagen DNeasy Blood Extraction Kit. Beyond this particular receptor, the publication reports: It was suggested by the authors that the approach could potentially be generalized to other disease states and immunological phenotypes. In a later analysis, several top co-occurrence clusters were reported to appear linked to parvovirus B19, influenza, CMV and Epstein-Barr virus. Strong co-occurrence of HLA alleles, especially DR and DQ, made assigning TCR associations to individual alleles difficult. The study listed over 150 TCR beta chains as associated with cytomegalovirus. Only TCR beta chains were sequenced in this cohort, and the absence of alpha or paired-chain data limited detectable features. An earlier analysis of approximately 570 of the donors showed that most TCR beta V segments appeared in productive rearrangements either about 87% or about 30% of the time, which broadly matched IMGT annotations. At a false discovery rate of 0.05, a later analysis linked roughly 17,000 TCR beta sequences to specific HLA alleles. In a later analysis, HLA-associated TCR beta chains were found to be more clonally expanded and to have lower generation probabilities than equally common non-associated chains. A later genetic analysis associated a missense DCLRE1C variant with V-gene and J-gene trimming of TCR beta chains, and an independent cohort replicated the association. Linkage disequilibrium might explain the correlated functional status among segregating V segments, but an unknown experimental factor could not be excluded. Because counts were too low, about 15 rarely observed V segments, including chromosome 9 orphons, were left out of the earlier analysis of some 600 of the donors. Three of the identified cytomegalovirus-associated TCR beta chains were confirmed in vitro to be specific for cytomegalovirus antigens. A group of highly shared sequence variants was considered likely to be a technical artifact of the sequencing pipeline. A later analysis found that TCR association rates varied across HLA loci, with DRB1 alleles showing the most associated TCRs and HLA-C alleles the fewest. Most TCR sequences were observed very rarely across donors, whereas some public TCRs were present in many individuals. The presence/absence analyses assumed that sequencing depth was roughly uniform across donors, and that assumption may not be true. Cytomegalovirus status was reported to be diagnosed by the classifier with high specificity and sensitivity in both the original and validation cohorts. A later analysis found that most CMV-associated TCR beta chains appeared HLA-restricted, with HLA associations seemingly driven largely by CMV exposure. Because HLA typing was unavailable for some donors at each locus, only the typed subset was used in association tests. Some IMGT-functional V segments, including TRBV6-2 and TRBV6-3, could not be distinguished by the 87-base-pair reads and were therefore excluded. CMV serostatus was the only immune exposure information available for the cohort. In a later genetic analysis, fewer N-insertions in productive TCRs were reported among donors in an Asian-associated ancestry cluster than the roughly 700-donor mean. A further reported finding was that TCR beta sequences accurately predicted the HLA-A and HLA-B alleles for most subjects in the first cohort.

The V gene is TRBV4-1 and the J gene is TRBJ1-1; the D gene is unclear. Input material: PBMCs. This clonotype was sampled from a man aged 50 to 59 in good health and CMV-seronegative. The DNA sequence follows: TGCGCCAGCAGCCAAGAAATCGGGTACGCTTTCTTT. It is translated as CASSQEIGYAFF.